These T cell receptor beta chains were read from a single sample in a study of shared clonotypes between healthy human individuals. Sequencing was performed with immunoSEQ multiplex PCR; in TCRdb, only in-frame clones are kept and a portion is missing. The table records 2 million to 3 million clones, 85% to 95% of them present only once. Sequenced material: naive CD4+ T cells sorted from blood. These receptors were taken from a man aged 18 to 30 in good health. CDR3s leave out the opening cysteine and the closing phenylalanine or tryptophan.

j_call: TRBJ2-3
cdr3_length: 12
v_call: TRBV5-4
cdr3_aa: ASSPGGDTDTQY

j_call: TRBJ1-1
cdr3_length: 13
v_call: TRBV18
cdr3_aa: ASSPSHGENTEAF

j_call: TRBJ1-1
cdr3_length: 10
v_call: TRBV29-1
cdr3_aa: SVRAMNTEAF

j_call: TRBJ2-7
cdr3_length: 11
v_call: TRBV27
cdr3_aa: ASSLNGFYEQY

j_call: TRBJ2-7
cdr3_length: 13
v_call: TRBV5-6
cdr3_aa: ASSLELTVRYEQY

j_call: TRBJ1-6
cdr3_length: 13
v_call: TRBV2
cdr3_aa: ASSTAGTGNSPLH

j_call: TRBJ2-1
cdr3_length: 13
v_call: TRBV19
cdr3_aa: ASSTRDWVPNEQF

j_call: TRBJ2-1
cdr3_length: 9
v_call: TRBV7-9
cdr3_aa: ASSPSNEQF

j_call: TRBJ2-2
cdr3_length: 12
v_call: TRBV10-3
cdr3_aa: AISSGAPAGELF

j_call: TRBJ2-5
cdr3_length: 12
v_call: TRBV7-8
cdr3_aa: ASSPQGLQETQY

j_call: TRBJ1-1
cdr3_length: 9
v_call: TRBV2
cdr3_aa: ASLLNTEAF

j_call: TRBJ2-5
cdr3_length: 13
v_call: TRBV10-3
cdr3_aa: AISAGAMGLETQY

j_call: TRBJ2-5
cdr3_length: 14
v_call: TRBV7-2
cdr3_aa: ASSLTSRANQETQY

j_call: TRBJ2-5
cdr3_length: 13
v_call: TRBV25-1
cdr3_aa: ASSHPSGLRETQY

j_call: TRBJ2-7
cdr3_length: 10
v_call: TRBV7-2
cdr3_aa: ASSPQSYEQY

j_call: TRBJ2-5
cdr3_length: 10
v_call: TRBV6-1
cdr3_aa: ASSGGSKTQY

j_call: TRBJ2-1
cdr3_length: 14
v_call: TRBV2
cdr3_aa: ASSEEASVLYNEQF

j_call: TRBJ2-5
cdr3_length: 13
v_call: TRBV5-6
cdr3_aa: ASSSPSRGQETQY

j_call: TRBJ2-7
cdr3_length: 11
v_call: TRBV11-2
cdr3_aa: ASSFSLSYEQY

j_call: TRBJ2-3
cdr3_length: 13
v_call: TRBV19
cdr3_aa: ASSISGSGLDTQY

j_call: TRBJ1-1
cdr3_length: 12
v_call: TRBV5-1
cdr3_aa: ASSPGQGELEAF

j_call: TRBJ2-7
cdr3_length: 13
v_call: TRBV7-3
cdr3_aa: ASSLGQGSSYEQY

j_call: TRBJ1-5
cdr3_length: 12
v_call: TRBV2
cdr3_aa: ASSESSGVQPQH

j_call: TRBJ2-4
cdr3_length: 11
v_call: TRBV19
cdr3_aa: ASRALSGVIQY

j_call: TRBJ1-5
cdr3_length: 13
v_call: TRBV7-2
cdr3_aa: ASSSSGASNQPQH

j_call: TRBJ2-5
cdr3_length: 11
v_call: TRBV5-4
cdr3_aa: ASSLASRETQY

j_call: TRBJ1-2
cdr3_length: 11
v_call: TRBV30
cdr3_aa: AWGSFLDYGYT

j_call: TRBJ2-5
cdr3_length: 13
v_call: TRBV11-2
cdr3_aa: ASSLELARQETQY

j_call: TRBJ2-5
cdr3_length: 11
v_call: TRBV18
cdr3_aa: ASSPTSDETQY

j_call: TRBJ2-3
cdr3_length: 18
v_call: TRBV10-3
cdr3_aa: AISEPDLTGLPYLGDTQY

j_call: TRBJ1-2
cdr3_length: 12
v_call: TRBV5-5
cdr3_aa: ASSPHRVAYGYT

j_call: TRBJ2-6
cdr3_length: 14
v_call: TRBV10-3
cdr3_aa: AISEGHFSGANVLT

j_call: TRBJ2-1
cdr3_length: 12
v_call: TRBV11-2
cdr3_aa: ASSLDGTTHEQF

j_call: TRBJ2-7
cdr3_length: 13
v_call: TRBV6-6
cdr3_aa: ASSRTGTSSYEQY

j_call: TRBJ2-5
cdr3_length: 13
v_call: TRBV2
cdr3_aa: ASRDRDRGRETQY

j_call: TRBJ2-3
cdr3_length: 14
v_call: TRBV7-2
cdr3_aa: ASSFSTSGGTDTQY

j_call: TRBJ1-1
cdr3_length: 14
v_call: TRBV5-1
cdr3_aa: ASSRGAPRLNTEAF